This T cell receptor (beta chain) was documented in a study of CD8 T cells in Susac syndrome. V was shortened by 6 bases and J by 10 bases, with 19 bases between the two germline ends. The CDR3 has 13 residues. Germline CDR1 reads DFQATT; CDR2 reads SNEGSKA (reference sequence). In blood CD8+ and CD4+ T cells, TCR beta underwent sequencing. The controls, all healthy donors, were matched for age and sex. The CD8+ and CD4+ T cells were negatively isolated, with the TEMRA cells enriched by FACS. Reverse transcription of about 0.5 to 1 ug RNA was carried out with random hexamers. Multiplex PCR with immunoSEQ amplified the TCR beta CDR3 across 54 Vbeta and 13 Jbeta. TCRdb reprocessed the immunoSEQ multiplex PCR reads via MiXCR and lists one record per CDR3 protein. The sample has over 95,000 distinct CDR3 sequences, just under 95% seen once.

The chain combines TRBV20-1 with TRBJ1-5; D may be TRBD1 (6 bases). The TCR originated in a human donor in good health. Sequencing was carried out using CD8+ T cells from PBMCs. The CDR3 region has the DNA TGCAGTGCCTTAGGACAGCCATTTGGACCCCAGCATTTT. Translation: CSALGQPFGPQHF.